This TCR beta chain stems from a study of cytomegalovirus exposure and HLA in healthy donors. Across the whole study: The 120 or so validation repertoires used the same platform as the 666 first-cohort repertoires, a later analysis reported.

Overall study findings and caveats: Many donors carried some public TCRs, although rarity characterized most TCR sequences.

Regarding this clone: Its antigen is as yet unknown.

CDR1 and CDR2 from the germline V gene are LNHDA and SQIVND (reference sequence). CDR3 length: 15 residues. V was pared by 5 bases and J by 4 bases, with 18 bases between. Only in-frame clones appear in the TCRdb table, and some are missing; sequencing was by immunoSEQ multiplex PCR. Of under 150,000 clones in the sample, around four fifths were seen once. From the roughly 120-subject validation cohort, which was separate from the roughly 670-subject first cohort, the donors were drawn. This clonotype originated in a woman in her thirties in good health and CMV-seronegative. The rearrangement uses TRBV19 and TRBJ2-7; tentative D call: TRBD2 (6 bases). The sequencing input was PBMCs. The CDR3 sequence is CASSQAGRTPYEQYF. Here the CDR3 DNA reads TGTGCCAGTAGTCAGGCAGGGAGGACACCTTACGAGCAGTACTTC.